This T cell receptor beta chain derives from a study of shared clonotypes between healthy human individuals. General study results and limits: Donor clonotype sharing was expected to depend on sequencing depth. Some naive CD4 clonotypes, approximately 4.5%, turned up in common across several donors.

Naive CD8 cells were CD45RO-negative, positively selected for CCR7, excluding terminally differentiated effector memory CD45RA+ cells. Profiling relied on immunoSEQ multiplex PCR, and the TCRdb table lists in-frame clones only, not all of them. In the table there are about 2 million clones, just under 95% of which are singletons. This CDR3 contains 14 residues. Germline V gene data show CDR1 as SGHRS and CDR2 as YFSETQ. J was trimmed by 5 bases and V by 4 bases; bases with no gene match: 7. Remarks on this clone: Its target is not known. Other DNA sequences in the sample encode the same CDR3.

This TCR came from a man younger than 30 in good health. The chain is built from TRBV5-1 and TRBJ2-5, with 8 bases that match TRBD2. The sample comprised naive CD8+ T cells sorted from blood. The CDR3 nucleotides are TGCGCCAGCAGCCCTACTAGCGGTCAGGAGACCCAGTACTTC. It codes for CASSPTSGQETQYF.